The subject of this entry is one T cell receptor (beta chain). Its specificity is not known. The data were obtained in a study of pediatric ulcerative colitis. Produced via immunoSEQ multiplex PCR; TCRdb's table is partial and in-frame only. This sample carries tens of thousands of clones, under 80% of them seen once, and the ten largest clones take 3% to 4.5%. Findings and limits, study-wide: Ulcerative colitis patients shared more blood-rectal clones than controls. Rectal pinch biopsies may include blood-derived T cells. Clonal expansions reduced rectal repertoire diversity in acute severe colitis.

During colonoscopy, one to two rectal pinch biopsies were collected. The CDR3 has 16 residues. Trimming pared 4 bases from V and 6 bases from J, leaving 21 bases between. CDR1 and CDR2 from the germline V gene are LGHNA and YNFKEQ. This chain connects TRBV4-2 to TRBJ1-2; possibly TRBD1 for D (5 bases). The TCR comes from a girl between 10 and 17 years old with moderate ulcerative colitis. Sequencing input: gut tissue. In DNA form, the CDR3 reads TGTGCCAGCAGCCCCCTGGGGGGGTCGACTGGAGATGGCTACACCTTC. It codes for CASSPLGGSTGDGYTF.